This T cell receptor beta chain was sequenced for a study of T-cell reconstitution after alpha-beta-depleted transplantation in children. Study results and caveats: Expanded graft clones numbering several hundred reportedly gave rise to alpha-beta T cells about two months after transplant. At the one-year point after transplant, T-cell counts and TCRbeta diversity were found to come mostly from T cells that had been newly produced.

V gave up 4 bases and J gave up 5 bases; unmatched junction bases: 8. Germline V gene lookup returns CDR1 SGHRS and CDR2 YFSETQ. CDR3 length: 15 residues. This clonotype was seen repeatedly, ten times or more. Antigen unknown. Unique molecular identifiers were used to barcode this TCRbeta library. TCRdb reprocessed the PCR reads with MiXCR, giving one entry per CDR3 protein. This table has approximately 500,000 distinct CDR3 sequences, over 9.5% appearing once. The V and J genes are TRBV5-1 and TRBJ1-4; TRBD1 agrees at 7 bases. The sequencing used PBMCs, collected before TCRalphabeta/CD19-depleted stem cell transplant. The clonotype comes from a child aged 2-15 years with inherited bone marrow failure, due to receive a stem cell transplant. This chain's CDR3 is CASSPEGAGNEKLFF. The CDR3 DNA is TGCGCCAGCAGCCCGGAGGGGGCAGGGAATGAAAAACTGTTTTTT.